This T cell receptor beta chain was captured in a study of cytomegalovirus exposure and HLA in healthy donors. Study overall: A preliminary data release comprised 80 million or so unique TCRs obtained from HLA-typed donors.

Study results and limitations: Association of a missense DCLRE1C variant with TCR beta V- and J-gene trimming was reported in a later analysis. What was likely a sequencing artifact was a cluster of highly shared sequence variants.

The V and J ends lost 5 bases and 7 bases respectively, with 24 bases between them. Germline CDR1 SEHNR, CDR2 FQNEAQ (reference sequence). This CDR3 is built from 16 residues. The PCR employed 60 Vbeta primers together with 13 Jbeta primers. Sequenced by immunoSEQ multiplex PCR; TCRdb stores in-frame clones only, minus some. In all, the sample yields around 50,000 clones. In the case of this clone: Its antigen remains unknown.

The sequenced material came from PBMCs. The source of this sequence is a woman aged 40 to 50 in good health and CMV-seronegative. The chain is built from TRBV7-9 and TRBJ2-7; unclear D gene. The CDR3 protein is CASSPAPARPLWEQYF. Here the CDR3 DNA reads TGTGCCAGCAGCCCCGCCCCGGCCAGGCCCTTATGGGAGCAGTACTTC.